This T cell receptor (beta chain) was recovered during a study of T cells in Graves' hyperthyroidism and ophthalmopathy. Findings and caveats of the study: Model predictions of ophthalmopathy came a median approximately 6.8 months before onset. Researchers found most expanded thyroid clonotypes above 0.001 in blood as well.

Germline loops: CDR1 SGHTA, CDR2 FQGNSA. The CDR3 contains 15 residues. V was pared by 5 bases and J by 5 bases, with 10 bases of the junction left unmatched. Uncontrolled infection, other autoimmune disease, pregnancy or lactation led to exclusion. The blood sample was taken at first hyperthyroidism diagnosis, before any ophthalmopathy symptoms. Remarks on this clonotype: Its antigen is currently unknown.

Authors of the study amplified TCR beta CDR3 regions from RNA transcripts. In the first-round RT-PCR of the TCR CDR3, the HTBI primer set was used. Via MiXCR, TCRdb re-called the multiplex PCR reads, giving one row per CDR3 protein. The table records fewer than 650,000 distinct CDR3 sequences, approximately 14% of them present only once. Sequenced material: blood. The clonotype comes from a woman aged 25 to 45 with Graves' hyperthyroidism that later progressed to Graves' ophthalmopathy. The chain employs TRBV7-2 and TRBJ2-7; 9 bases agree with TRBD1. In nucleotides, the CDR3 is TGTGCCAGCAGCCAACAGGGGGCCAGTTCTAACGAGCAGTACTTC. As protein: CASSQQGASSNEQYF. Together with reference TRBV7-2 and TRBJ2-7, the CDR3 gives the full variable domain: GAGVSQSPSNKVTEKGKDVELRCDPISGHTALYWYRQSLGQGLEFLIYFQGNSAPDKSGLPSDRFSAERTGGSVSTLTIQRTQQEDSAVYLCASSQQGASSNEQYFGPGTRLTVT.